One T cell receptor (beta chain) is described in this entry. The data originate from a study of CD8 T cells in Susac syndrome. It was with random hexamers that roughly 0.5 to 1 ug RNA was reverse transcribed. TCRdb re-derived calls from the immunoSEQ multiplex PCR reads in MiXCR, one entry per CDR3 protein. The table has about 180,000 distinct CDR3 sequences, 85% to 95% seen once; the top ten hold 0.095% to 0.13%. CDR3 length: 14 amino acids. From germline, CDR1 is MNHNS and CDR2 SASEGT. V was pared by 10 bases and J by 0 bases, with 6 bases of the junction left unmatched. Specimen: CD4+ T cells from PBMCs. This TCR came from a human donor with Susac syndrome. This chain uses TRBV6-1 with TRBJ2-3; 8 nucleotides agree with TRBD2. In DNA, the CDR3 is TGTGCCACCCAGCGGGGGCTTAGCACAGATACGCAGTATTTT. Protein product: CATQRGLSTDTQYF.